These 5 T cell receptor beta chains originate from one sample sequenced in a study of blood T cell repertoires in COVID-19. This table comes from immunoSEQ multiplex PCR, and its TCRdb copy is limited to in-frame clones, with some not included. The sample contains fewer than 200,000 clones, 80% to 90% of which appear only once. Input material: peripheral blood. The source of these receptors is a man in his forties or fifties who had recovered from COVID-19.

The chain joins TRBV28 to TRBJ2-1; 7 nucleotides agree with TRBD1. Trimming cost V 6 bases and J 0 bases; bases outside gene matches: 8. The CDR3 covers 16 residues. Per the germline V gene, CDR1 is MDHEN and CDR2 is SYDVKM. DNA of the CDR3: TGTGCCAGCAGGAACTTAGGGGACAGCTCCTACAATGAGCAGTTCTTC. It is translated as CASRNLGDSSYNEQFF.

This clone was detected once. The chain joins TRBV7-2 to TRBJ2-3; D uncertain. This CDR3 is 12 amino acids long. V was cut by 1 base and J by 6 bases, with 5 bases left in between. The germline CDR1 and CDR2 sequences are SGHTA and FQGNSA. CDR3 amino acids: CASSLDRDTQYF. CDR3 sequence (DNA): TGTGCCAGCAGCTTAGACCGGGATACGCAGTATTTT. The full variable domain, with the rest looked up from reference TRBV7-2 and TRBJ2-3, is GAGVSQSPSNKVTEKGKDVELRCDPISGHTALYWYRQSLGQGLEFLIYFQGNSAPDKSGLPSDRFSAERTGGSVSTLTIQRTQQEDSAVYLCASSLDRDTQYFGPGTRLTVL.

The chain links TRBV2 to TRBJ2-1; 14 nucleotides align to TRBD2. CDR3 length equals 15 residues. The germline gives CDR1 SNHLY, CDR2 FYNNEI. Trimming at V came to 5 bases and at J to 4 bases, leaving 1 base not matched to a gene. The CDR3 DNA reads TGTGCCAGCAGTCGACTAGCGGGAGGGTACAATGAGCAGTTCTTC. Residues: CASSRLAGGYNEQFF.

This rearrangement joins TRBV4-3 to TRBJ2-2; no clear D. The CDR3 is 13 residues long. Trimming pared 0 bases from V and 3 bases from J, leaving 2 bases between. Per the germline V gene, CDR1 is LGHNA and CDR2 is YSLEER. The CDR3 sequence: CASSQDYTGELFF. The CDR3 region has the DNA TGCGCCAGCAGCCAAGACTACACCGGGGAGCTGTTTTTT.

The chain combines TRBV19 with TRBJ2-7; D may be TRBD1 (6 bases). Trimming removed 7 bases from V and 4 bases from J, with 14 bases in between. Germline V gives CDR1 LNHDA, CDR2 SQIVND (reference sequence). CDR3 size: 13 residues. The DNA for the CDR3 is TGTGCCAGTAAGGTAACAGGGACATACGAGCAGTACTTC. Amino acids: CASKVTGTYEQYF.